This is a list of T cell receptor beta chains from one sample in a study of T-cell reconstitution after alpha-beta-depleted transplantation in children. Each CDR3 protein is one row after TCRdb ran MiXCR on the PCR reads. This repertoire shows just under 250,000 distinct CDR3 sequences, about 23% found once; its top ten account for about 2.6%. This material consisted of PBMCs, taken before TCRalphabeta/CD19-depleted stem cell transplant. These receptors were taken from a girl aged 2 to 10 with Fanconi anemia, due to receive a stem cell transplant. Each CDR3 is given with its conserved first and last residue. A D gene is named only where the DNA matches it firmly. Size is stated for part of the rows, as once, few or many counts, or as a class when the clone is expanded.

clone size	CDR3 length	J gene	V gene	D gene	CDR3 DNA	CDR3 protein
once	14	TRBJ2-7	TRBV28	TRBD1	TGTGCCAGCAGTTTATCCGGGACAGGACTCGAGCAGTACTTC	CASSLSGTGLEQYF
-	14	TRBJ1-5	TRBV20-1	-	TGCAGTGGACAGGCTGCGACGTTAAATCAGCCCCAGCATTTT	CSGQAATLNQPQHF
few	16	TRBJ2-7	TRBV28	TRBD1	TGTGCCAGCAGTTTTTCCCGGGACAGGGTAGTCCACGAGCAGTACTTC	CASSFSRDRVVHEQYF
few	13	TRBJ2-1	TRBV29-1	TRBD2	TGCAGCGTTGCTGCGGGAGCCTACAATGAGCAGTTCTTC	CSVAAGAYNEQFF
-	15	TRBJ2-7	TRBV20-1	TRBD1	TGCAGTGCTCCGAACAACAGGGGATTTGCCTACGAGCAGTACTTC	CSAPNNRGFAYEQYF
-	15	TRBJ2-7	TRBV12-3/TRBV12-4	-	TGTGCCAGCAGTTTAGCGGGGGACCCAGCCCACGAGCAGTACTTC	CASSLAGDPAHEQYF
few	12	TRBJ1-2	TRBV20-1	TRBD1	TGCAGTGCCGTCGACAGGGGAAGTGGCTACACCTTC	CSAVDRGSGYTF
many	10	TRBJ2-1	TRBV29-1	-	TGCAGCGGCGGAGGCAATGAGCAGTTCTTC	CSGGGNEQFF
many	16	TRBJ2-2	TRBV20-1	TRBD2	TGCAGTGCTAGAGGACTAGCGGGGCTCAACACCGGGGAGCTGTTTTTT	CSARGLAGLNTGELFF
few	13	TRBJ2-1	TRBV29-1	-	TGCAGCGTTGAAGTGGCTAGATACAATGAGCAGTTCTTC	CSVEVARYNEQFF
-	15	TRBJ2-3	TRBV29-1	TRBD2	TGCAGCGCTCCCTGGACTAGCGCTAGCACAGATACGCAGTATTTT	CSAPWTSASTDTQYF
-	14	TRBJ2-7	TRBV11-2	-	TGTGCCAGCAGCTTTAGGGCAGAGTCGAACGAGCAGTACTTC	CASSFRAESNEQYF
many	14	TRBJ2-1	TRBV7-3	-	TGTGCCAGCAGCTTATTCACAGGAAACAATGAGCAGTTCTTC	CASSLFTGNNEQFF
-	18	TRBJ2-1	TRBV21-1	-	TGTGCCAGCAGGGGACAGCGCCGCACTTTTTCTTCCTACAATGAGCAGTTCTTC	CASRGQRRTFSSYNEQFF